The clone carrying this T cell receptor beta chain was observed a single time. Its specificity is not known. At the DNA level, this CDR3 is encoded by other sequences in the same sample as well. CD45RO-negative, CCR7-positively selected cells formed the naive CD8 fraction, excluding terminally differentiated effector memory CD45RA+ cells. This entry belongs to a study of shared clonotypes between healthy human individuals. As for the study in general: Samples came from a couple of female and three male donors aged 18 to 49. Broader study findings: Larger estimated richness was generally recorded for naive subsets relative to memory subsets.

An assay was performed, and its level was deep. Sequencing was performed with immunoSEQ multiplex PCR; in TCRdb, only in-frame clones are kept and a portion is missing. The sample has about 2 million clones; approximately 95% are singletons. The CDR3 runs 15 residues. Germline lookup yields CDR1 MNHEY and CDR2 SVGAGI. Trimming cost V 5 bases and J 0 bases, with 11 bases left between them. The sequenced sample consisted of naive CD8+ T cells sorted from blood. This sequence originates from a man between 18 and 35 years old in good health. This chain connects TRBV6-5 to TRBJ1-5; possibly TRBD1 for D (6 bases). The CDR3 DNA reads TGTGCCAGCAGTCCACAGGGATTTAGCAATCAGCCCCAGCATTTT. Amino acids: CASSPQGFSNQPQHF.